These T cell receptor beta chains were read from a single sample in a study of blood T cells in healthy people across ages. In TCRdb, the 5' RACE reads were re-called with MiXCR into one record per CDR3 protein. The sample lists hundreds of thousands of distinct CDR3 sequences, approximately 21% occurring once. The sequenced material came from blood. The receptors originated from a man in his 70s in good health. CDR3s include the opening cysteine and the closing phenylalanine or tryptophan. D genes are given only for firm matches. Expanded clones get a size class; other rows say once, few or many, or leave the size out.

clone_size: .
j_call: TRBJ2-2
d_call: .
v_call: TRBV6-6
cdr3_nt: TGTGCCAGCAGGGGGGGAAAAAACACCGGGGAGCTGCTTTTT
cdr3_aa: CASRGGKNTGELLF

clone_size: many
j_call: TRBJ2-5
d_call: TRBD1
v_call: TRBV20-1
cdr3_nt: TGCAGTGCTATCTGGACAGGGACGTCGGAGACCCAGTACTTC
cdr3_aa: CSAIWTGTSETQYF

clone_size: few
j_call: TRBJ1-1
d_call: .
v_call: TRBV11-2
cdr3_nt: TGTGCCAGCAGCGGAACCAGAGGGACTGAAGCTTTCTTT
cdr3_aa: CASSGTRGTEAFF

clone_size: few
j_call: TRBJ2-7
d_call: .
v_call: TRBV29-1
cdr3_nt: TGCAGCGTTGAACTCAGCACCTACGAGCAGTACTTC
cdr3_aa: CSVELSTYEQYF

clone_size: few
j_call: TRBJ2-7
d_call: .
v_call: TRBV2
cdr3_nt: TGTGCCAGCAGCGACAGACTGATCACGGGAGAGCAGTACTTC
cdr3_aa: CASSDRLITGEQYF

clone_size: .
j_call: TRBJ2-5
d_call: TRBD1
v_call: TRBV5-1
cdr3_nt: TGCGCCAGCAGCTGGGGTACCGGGACAGGGAGAGAGACCCAGTACTTC
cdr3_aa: CASSWGTGTGRETQYF

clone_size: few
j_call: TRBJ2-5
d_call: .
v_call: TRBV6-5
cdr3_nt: TGTGCCAGCAGTTCTTTGGGCGCGGGAGAGACCCAGTACTTC
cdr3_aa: CASSSLGAGETQYF

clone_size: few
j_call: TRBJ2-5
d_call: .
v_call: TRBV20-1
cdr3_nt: TGCAGTGCCTATCTGGAGGGCAAAGAGACCCAGTACTTC
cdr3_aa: CSAYLEGKETQYF

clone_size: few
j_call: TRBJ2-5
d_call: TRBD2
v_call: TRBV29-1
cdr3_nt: TGCAGCGCCGGCCTAGCGGGAGCGTTAGGCGAGCAGTGCTTC
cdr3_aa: CSAGLAGALGEQCF

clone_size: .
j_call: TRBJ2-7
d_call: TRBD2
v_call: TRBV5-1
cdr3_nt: TGCGCCAGCAGCTTGGAGTGGGGGGGGACTAGTGCCGAGCAGTACTTC
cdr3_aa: CASSLEWGGTSAEQYF

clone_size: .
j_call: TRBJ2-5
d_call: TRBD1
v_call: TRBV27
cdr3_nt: TGTGCCAGCAGTTCCGGGACAGGGTTAGGGGCCCAGTACTTC
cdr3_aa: CASSSGTGLGAQYF

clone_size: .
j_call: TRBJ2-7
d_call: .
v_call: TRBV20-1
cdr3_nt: TGCAGTGCTAGACAGGTGACCATCTACGAGCAGTACTTC
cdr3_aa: CSARQVTIYEQYF

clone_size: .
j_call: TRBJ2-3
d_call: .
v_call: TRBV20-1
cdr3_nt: TGCAGTGCTATTAAGGGCCCCCCCTCAGCAGATACGCAGTATTTT
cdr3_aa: CSAIKGPPSADTQYF

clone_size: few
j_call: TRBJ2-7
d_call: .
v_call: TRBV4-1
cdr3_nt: TGCGCCAGCAGCCAAAGAGAGCTCTACGAGCAGTACTTC
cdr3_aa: CASSQRELYEQYF

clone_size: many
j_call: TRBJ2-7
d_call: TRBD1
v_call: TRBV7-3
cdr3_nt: TGTGCCAGCAGCTTGGGGACAGGGGAACTTCAAGAGCAGTACTTC
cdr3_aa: CASSLGTGELQEQYF

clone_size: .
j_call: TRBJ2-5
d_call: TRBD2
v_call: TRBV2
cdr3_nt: TGTGCCAGCAGTGGCTCTAGCGGCTACCAAGAGACCCAGTACTTC
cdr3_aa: CASSGSSGYQETQYF

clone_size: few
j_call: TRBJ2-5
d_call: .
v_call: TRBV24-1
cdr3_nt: TGTGCCACCAGTGATTTGGGCACAGGCGAAGAGACCCAGTACTTC
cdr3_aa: CATSDLGTGEETQYF

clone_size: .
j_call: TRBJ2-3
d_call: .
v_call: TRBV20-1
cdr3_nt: TGCAGTGCCGGACCAGCGGGCCGAGGATCAGATACGCAGTATTTT
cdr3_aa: CSAGPAGRGSDTQYF

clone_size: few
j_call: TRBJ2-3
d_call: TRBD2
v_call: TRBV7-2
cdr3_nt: TGTGCCAGCAGCCCCAATAGCGGGAGTGGGACAGATACGCAGTATTTT
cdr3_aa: CASSPNSGSGTDTQYF

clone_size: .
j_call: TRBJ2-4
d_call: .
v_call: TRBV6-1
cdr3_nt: TGTGCCAGCAGGTATACGGGAGCACGAGACATTCAGTACTTC
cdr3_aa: CASRYTGARDIQYF

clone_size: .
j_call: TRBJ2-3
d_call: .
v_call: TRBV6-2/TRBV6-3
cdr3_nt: TGTGCCGGCAGTTACGTAACAGCGACGAGCACAGATACGCAGTGTTTT
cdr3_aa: CAGSYVTATSTDTQCF

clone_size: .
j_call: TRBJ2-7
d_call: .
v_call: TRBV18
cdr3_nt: TGTGCCAGCTCACCCCAACAGGGTACGTCCCACGAGCAGTACTTC
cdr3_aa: CASSPQQGTSHEQYF

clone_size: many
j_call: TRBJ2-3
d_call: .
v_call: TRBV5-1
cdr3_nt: TGCGCCAGCAGCGTGGGAGTTCCAGATACGCAGTATTTT
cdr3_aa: CASSVGVPDTQYF

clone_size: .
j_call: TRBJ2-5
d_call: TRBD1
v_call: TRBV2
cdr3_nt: TGTGCCAGCAGGACGGACAGGGGATGGGAGACCCAGTACTTC
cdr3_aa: CASRTDRGWETQYF

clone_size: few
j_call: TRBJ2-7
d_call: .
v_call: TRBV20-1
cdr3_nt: TGCAGTGCCGGACAGACCTACGAGCAGTACTTC
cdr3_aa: CSAGQTYEQYF

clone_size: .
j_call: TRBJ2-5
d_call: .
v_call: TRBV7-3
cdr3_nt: TGTGCCAGCAGCTTAACTCTCGGCGGCGAGAACCAAGAGACCCAGTACTTC
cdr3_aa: CASSLTLGGENQETQYF